In this sample, the clone carrying this TCR beta chain turned up a few times. Those donating, healthy Caucasian individuals from Russia, were aged roughly 6 to 95. Peripheral blood samples of 9 to 10 milliliters were drawn from each donor. The data belong to a study of blood T cells in healthy people across ages. Germline V gives CDR1 SGHRS, CDR2 YFSETQ. V was shortened by 5 bases and J by 2 bases, with 13 bases between the two germline ends. The CDR3 loop spans 14 amino acids. The authors ran a second PCR of about 7 to 12 cycles using a sample-barcoded 5' primer and a J-beta primer mix. The template-switch adaptor was a 5' adaptor with 12 random nucleotides. It tagged each cDNA molecule. In TCRdb, the 5' RACE reads were re-called with MiXCR into one record per CDR3 protein. Among hundreds of thousands of distinct CDR3 sequences, less than 80% were seen once, and the ten largest hold around a quarter.

The material sequenced was blood. The chain carries TRBV5-1 and TRBJ2-5; D is perhaps TRBD2 (7 bases). The source is a man aged 30 to 39 in good health. The CDR3 spells CASSRGAQQETQYF. For the CDR3, the DNA is TGCGCCAGCAGTCGGGGGGCTCAGCAAGAGACCCAGTACTTC.